These 4 T cell receptor beta chains were all obtained from the same sample, sequenced in a study of cytomegalovirus exposure and HLA in healthy donors (dated by TCRdb to 2016 to 2017). Receptor libraries were prepared by the immunoSEQ multiplex PCR assay. A mixture of 60 forward primers for TCR Vbeta segments and 13 reverse primers for TCR Jbeta segments was used in the multiplex PCR. This immuneACCESS table, as held by TCRdb, lists in-frame sequences with V and J called but not all clones. Of the missing ones, under half trace to an unresolved V gene in checked studies; the others have no known cause. The sample table contains 270,000 or so clones; only one count was recorded for 80% to 95% of them. In total, the top ten clones hold roughly 1.6% of the sample. The sample comprised PBMCs. These receptors originate from a girl aged 2-10 years in good health and CMV-seronegative.

The chain uses TRBV5-6 and TRBJ1-1, with 7 bases identical to TRBD1. With V trimmed by 1 base and J by 5 bases, 2 bases remained unmatched. Germline CDR1 is SGHDT and CDR2 is YYEEEE. The CDR3 runs 13 residues. This CDR3 is CASSLTGETEAFF. CDR3 bases: TGTGCCAGCAGCTTGACAGGGGAGACTGAAGCTTTCTTT.

The V gene is TRBV11-2, the J gene TRBJ2-2; D is perhaps TRBD2 (6 bases). Germline V gene lookup returns CDR1 SGHAT and CDR2 FQNNGV. The length of the CDR3 is 14 residues. Deletions cut 4 bases from V and 4 bases from J, with 10 bases between. The CDR3 loop reads CASSYIGGTGELFF. In DNA form, the CDR3 reads TGTGCCAGCAGCTACATCGGGGGCACCGGGGAGCTGTTTTTT.

The chain is built from TRBV25-1 and TRBJ1-1, with D tentatively TRBD1 (6 bases). The CDR3 is 12 amino acids. In germline, CDR1 is MGHDK, CDR2 SYGVNS. The V end was cut by 6 bases, the J end by 1 base, with 6 bases between. CDR3 amino acids: CASRQGNTEAFF. CDR3 nucleotides: TGTGCCAGCAGACAGGGGAACACTGAAGCTTTCTTT.

The rearrangement joins TRBV6-1 to TRBJ1-1; D is perhaps TRBD1 (5 bases). V lost 6 bases to trimming and J lost 3 bases, with 11 bases between them. Per germline, CDR1 MNHNS and CDR2 SASEGT. The CDR3 totals 13 residues. CDR3 DNA: TGTGCCAGCAGAAGGGGATGGGACACTGAAGCTTTCTTT. Amino acids: CASRRGWDTEAFF.